This T cell receptor beta chain was observed in a study of T cells in Graves' hyperthyroidism and ophthalmopathy. This clonotype was counted once. Possible read error: a much larger clone is one base away. What was amplified from RNA transcripts were TCR beta CDR3 regions. A set of HTBI primers served as the primers for a first-round RT-PCR of the TCR CDR3. TCRdb reprocessed the multiplex PCR reads with MiXCR, giving one entry per CDR3 protein. The table has nearly 600,000 distinct CDR3 sequences, 13% to 15% seen once. Ophthalmopathy in the patients scored at least 3 on Clinical Activity Score and at least 4 on NOSPECS grade, lasting under 3 months. Clinicians diagnosed patients from clinical symptoms, serum thyroxine and TRAb, thyroid ultrasound and orbital computed tomography. What was sequenced was blood. The TCR comes from a woman aged 18-29 years with Graves' ophthalmopathy.

CDR3 protein: CASNQGLLEQYF. The CDR3 DNA is TGTGCCAGCAACCAAGGACTCCTCGAGCAGTACTTC. This chain links TRBV3-1 with TRBJ2-7; tentative D call: TRBD2 (5 bases). This CDR3 is built from 12 residues. The germline V gene has CDR1 LGHDT and CDR2 YNNKEL (reference sequence).